The clone carrying this TCR beta chain came up a few times. Its antigen is unidentified. These data originate in a study of T cell responses to AZD1222 COVID-19 vaccine. Study observations and caveats: Across spike, vaccine-associated CD4 TCRs were found, dominant at 160-218 and 743-854.

Germline V gives CDR1 SGHTA, CDR2 FQGNSA. This CDR3 region has 18 residues. The V gene end was trimmed by 9 bases and the J gene end by 7 bases; junction bases not matched to a gene: 17. The method was immunoSEQ multiplex PCR; TCRdb's version includes in-frame clones alone and lacks a portion of them. Of around 160,000 clones listed, more than 70% were seen once; the top ten hold around 15%. V gene TRBV7-2 combines with J gene TRBJ2-1; 14 bases are a match to TRBD2. The sequence came from an adult in good health. This specimen consisted of peripheral blood, obtained on day 0 of AZD1222 vaccination. CDR3 nucleotide sequence: TGTGCCAGTGAACAGACTAGCGGGGGGGCAAGGCCTAGTAATGAGCAGTTCTTC. Its translation is CASEQTSGGARPSNEQFF.